This T cell receptor beta chain was captured in a study of regulatory T cells in long-lasting Graves disease. The CDR3 loop spans 17 amino acids. The germline V gene has CDR1 DFQATT and CDR2 SNEGSKA (reference sequence). Trimming cost V 1 base and J 7 bases, with 26 bases left between them. The study's findings and limits: Persistent patients shared more public clonotypes (around 3,000) than new patients (about 960).

With iRepertoire HTBI primers and Arm-PCR of CDR3 regions, TCR beta libraries were built. TCRdb recomputed calls from the multiplex PCR reads with MiXCR, one row per CDR3 protein. This sample yields approximately 490,000 distinct CDR3 sequences, of which 15% to 20% are seen a single time; 9% to 15% belongs to the top ten. This clonotype was observed a handful of times. Antigen: not known. Noted time point: newly diagnosed GD, antithyroid drugs for less than 3 months. Preparation of the TCR library used RNA extracted from PBMCs. Another study also made use of these data, one on T cells in Graves' hyperthyroidism and ophthalmopathy. As that study records: An initial round of RT-PCR targeting the TCR CDR3 relied on the HTBI primer set.

The TCR originated in a man in his forties or fifties with Graves disease. Sequences were derived from peripheral blood mononuclear cells (PBMCs), sampled at new diagnosis, from a patient treated with antithyroid drugs. The chain employs TRBV20-1 and TRBJ2-7; D may be TRBD1 or TRBD2 (6 bases each). CDR3 DNA: TGCAGTGCTAGAGGCACAGGGAGGACTCCCCATATGGGGGAGCAGTACTTC. Translation: CSARGTGRTPHMGEQYF.